This T cell receptor beta chain comes out of a study of blood T cell repertoires in COVID-19. Whole-study context: Donors in the United States, Italy and Spain gave samples during acute or convalescent COVID-19. T cells, B-cell-depleted T cells, or PBMCs provided the cDNA or gDNA that served as material.

TCRdb keeps only in-frame clones here, not all; method: immunoSEQ multiplex PCR. The sample gives about 190,000 clones, 80% to 90% of which show up once; less than 20% is in the top ten. Between the trimmed V and J ends, which lost 8 bases and 5 bases, there was a span of 10 bases. Germline V gives CDR1 SGHNT, CDR2 YENEEA. The length of the CDR3 is 11 residues. Sequences were obtained from peripheral blood. This clonotype was sampled from a human donor in a cohort sampled during active COVID-19. This chain connects TRBV11-3 to TRBJ2-7; D uncertain. This CDR3 is CASSSSHEQYF. The CDR3 DNA follows: TGTGCCAGCTCCTCTTCCCACGAGCAGTACTTC.